This T cell receptor (beta chain) is drawn from a study of CD8 T cells in ankylosing spondylitis. TCRdb passed the 5' RACE reads through MiXCR, listing each CDR3 protein once. Among around 250,000 distinct CDR3 sequences listed, roughly 10% were seen once. This clonotype has at least ten counts. The J segment lost 9 bases and the V segment lost 1 base, leaving 7 bases of the junction unmatched. Germline V gene sequence: CDR1 SGHRS, CDR2 YFSETQ. CDR3 length: 15 amino acids. This sequence joins TRBV5-1 and TRBJ2-1; 10 bases agree with TRBD1. This TCR came from a male donor with ankylosing spondylitis or in good health (not recorded which). The sample consisted of blood, either unsorted or a sorted T cell fraction (not recorded which). In nucleotides, the CDR3 is TGCGCCAGCAGCTTGACCGGACAGGGGGTCGGTGAGCAGTTCTTC. It encodes CASSLTGQGVGEQFF.